This TCR beta chain was retrieved from a study of blood T cell repertoires in COVID-19. Study summary: Nucleic acid was either cDNA or gDNA, and it came from T cells, B-cell-depleted T cells, or PBMCs.

This CDR3 region has 13 residues. In germline, CDR1 is KGHSH, CDR2 LQKENI. Trimming stripped 1 base from V and 7 bases from J, with 11 bases between. In the source study's methods: Quantification of nucleated cells was approximated via reference gene primer amplification. Data came from immunoSEQ multiplex PCR; TCRdb stores just in-frame clones and leaves some out. The V and J calls and clone size were taken over from that table, and D and trimming were inferred from the DNA. This sample has 650,000 to 800,000 clones, with 85% to 90% found just once. Sequenced: peripheral blood. The source of this sequence is a woman between 18 and 29 years old with acute or convalescent COVID-19. This rearrangement joins TRBV18 to TRBJ2-7, with D perhaps TRBD1 (6 bases). This chain's CDR3 is CASSPQGDWEQYF. In DNA form, the CDR3 reads TGTGCCAGCTCACCACAGGGGGATTGGGAGCAGTACTTC.